The T cell receptor beta chain described here comes from a study of identifying expanded T cells in peripheral blood. Method: immunoSEQ multiplex PCR; TCRdb's copy keeps in-frame clones and lacks some. Here the sample spans more than 50,000 clones, approximately 80% being singletons. Healthy donors had no documented immune events, such as infections, while sampled. General observations from the study: Variance in clone template counts between roughly 2-week samples significantly increased with total template count across all healthy donors.

Germline V gene sequence: CDR1 MNHEY, CDR2 SVGAGI. V lost 7 bases to trimming and J lost 0 bases, with 10 bases between them. The CDR3 contains 14 residues. A word on this clone: The antigen remains undetermined.

Sequencing was performed on blood. This clonotype was obtained from a person aged 18 to 70 in good health. The chain has TRBV6-5 and TRBJ1-3; D unresolved. CDR3 in amino acids: CASKRPSSGNTIYF. In nucleotides, the CDR3 is TGTGCCAGCAAGCGCCCAAGCTCTGGAAACACCATATATTTT.